This passage covers 4 T cell receptor beta chains from one sample sequenced in a study of cytomegalovirus exposure and HLA in healthy donors. PCR involved 60 Vbeta and 13 Jbeta primers. Assay used: immunoSEQ multiplex PCR; TCRdb lists only in-frame clones, some missing. Of roughly 290,000 clones listed, around 90% were seen once; the top ten hold approximately 2%. Sequencing was carried out using PBMCs. Receptors originate from a woman younger than 35 in good health and CMV-seronegative.

This clone was recorded a few times. The V gene is TRBV7-8, the J gene TRBJ1-3; D gene uncertain. The CDR3 covers 12 residues. The germline gives CDR1 SGHVS, CDR2 FQNEAQ. With 5 bases removed from V and 0 bases from J, the gap between germline ends came to 2 bases. Written as DNA, the CDR3 is TGTGCCAGCAGCCGCTCTGGAAACACCATATATTTT. It yields the protein CASSRSGNTIYF.

V and J are TRBV7-8 and TRBJ1-1; TRBD1 agrees at 7 bases. CDR3 length: 14 residues. Germline CDR1 SGHVS, CDR2 FQNEAQ. Germline trimming cut 5 bases from V and 13 bases from J; bases unmatched to any gene: 16. CDR3 nucleotide sequence: TGTGCCAGCAGCCTAAAGACAGGGCGAGTCGTTAATTTCTTT. Its protein is CASSLKTGRVVNFF.

The CDR3 sequence is CAWSLPYGTNYGYTF. CDR3 coding DNA: TGTGCCTGGAGTCTTCCGTACGGTACTAACTATGGCTACACCTTC. The genes are TRBV30 and TRBJ1-2; D remains unclear. The CDR3 has 15 residues. V shed 2 bases and J shed 0 bases, with 13 bases lying between them. CDR1 GTSNPN and CDR2 SVGIG come from the germline V gene (reference sequence).

The chain carries TRBV5-1 and TRBJ2-5; D is perhaps TRBD2 (6 bases). The J call could be wrong; TRBJ2-7 is a better fit for the DNA end. Germline CDR1 reads SGHRS; CDR2 reads YFSETQ. CDR3 length: 15 residues. CDR3 in amino acids: CASRMDPSANYEQYF. The CDR3 bases are TGCGCCAGCAGGATGGATCCTAGCGCTAACTACGAGCAGTACTTC.